This TCR beta chain was observed in a study of T cell responses to AZD1222 COVID-19 vaccine. Study results and caveats: Samples come after the peak T cell response, not at day 14. CD4 TCRs covered the whole spike, strongest at regions 160-218 and 743-854. Rises in breadth and depth of Spike-specific TCRs came after two AZD1222 doses. It should be noted that donors were predominantly white British and more often female, and clonal diversity was possibly underestimated.

Produced via immunoSEQ multiplex PCR; TCRdb's table is partial and in-frame only. Among about 140,000 clones, around 90% were seen once, and the ten largest hold approximately 5.9%. Trimming pared 4 bases from V and 3 bases from J, leaving 11 bases between. Germline V gives CDR1 SGHRS, CDR2 YFSETQ. The CDR3 consists of 13 residues. On this clone itself: The antigen remains unidentified.

The chain uses TRBV5-1 and TRBJ2-7, with D hard to call. The clonotype was recovered from an adult who received the AZD1222 COVID-19 vaccine. The starting material was peripheral blood, obtained 28 days after the second AZD1222 dose. The CDR3 loop is CASSQTSGYEQYF. The CDR3, as DNA: TGCGCCAGCAGCCAGACTTCCGGCTACGAGCAGTACTTC. The full variable domain, in which reference TRBV5-1 and TRBJ2-7 provide the parts outside the CDR3, is KAGVTQTPRYLIKTRGQQVTLSCSPISGHRSVSWYQQTPGQGLQFLFEYFSETQRNKGNFPGRFSGRQFSNSRSEMNVSTLELGDSALYLCASSQTSGYEQYFGPGTRLTVT.